This entry lists 22 T cell receptor beta chains sequenced from one sample in a study of T cells expressing NK-cell markers. TCRdb re-called the 5' RACE reads; one entry per CDR3 protein, DNA not given. Found here are tens of thousands of distinct CDR3 sequences; the top ten clones hold over 45%. The material sequenced was blood T cells: a sorted CD56 or NKG2C T cell subset, CD4+ or CD8+ T cells, or bulk PBMC T cells (not recorded which). The source of these receptors is a woman aged 18 to 69 in good health.

The chain couples TRBV5-1 to TRBJ2-1; TCRdb outputs TRBD2, but without DNA this stays unchecked. Per the germline V gene, CDR1 is SGHRS and CDR2 is YFSETQ. The CDR3 is 15 amino acids. The CDR3 loop reads CASSDGTSGTNEQFF. Supplemented by reference TRBV5-1 and TRBJ2-1, the full variable domain reads KAGVTQTPRYLIKTRGQQVTLSCSPISGHRSVSWYQQTPGQGLQFLFEYFSETQRNKGNFPGRFSGRQFSNSRSEMNVSTLELGDSALYLCASSDGTSGTNEQFFGPGTRLTVL.

The chain joins TRBV12-3 or TRBV12-4 to TRBJ1-1; with no DNA, the TCRdb D assignment of TRBD1 cannot be verified. The CDR3 is made up of 15 amino acids. The CDR3 spells CASSSTTGDNTEAFF.

The J gene is TRBJ2-7, the V gene TRBV4-1; TCRdb's D call of TRBD2 is untestable without DNA. There are 14 residues in the CDR3. The V gene's germline CDR1 is MGHRA and CDR2 YSYEKL. The CDR3 loop reads CASSRGTSVDEQYF.

The chain uses TRBV20-1 and TRBJ2-1; TCRdb designates TRBD2, a call that cannot be tested without DNA. The CDR3 totals 17 residues. Looked up from germline, CDR1 is DFQATT and CDR2 is SNEGSKA (reference sequence). CDR3: CSASPTSGASSYNEQFF.

V usage is TRBV12-3 or TRBV12-4 and J usage is TRBJ1-3; TCRdb's D gene call, TRBD1, goes unchecked for lack of DNA. The CDR3 has 15 residues. The CDR3 loop is CASFGGHLEGNTIYF.

The chain carries TRBV12-3 or TRBV12-4 and TRBJ2-1; TCRdb lists TRBD1, though no DNA is available to test this call. The CDR3 extends over 12 amino acids. The CDR3 reads CASSPQGNEQFF.

This chain connects TRBV4-1 to TRBJ1-1; with no DNA, the TCRdb D assignment of TRBD1 cannot be verified. Germline V CDR1 and CDR2: MGHRA, YSYEKL. The CDR3 covers 16 residues. CDR3 loop: CASSHSEGTGLAEAFF.

The rearrangement links TRBV7-8 to TRBJ2-1; the D call of TRBD2 rests on TCRdb alone, since no DNA is present to check it. The CDR3 runs 19 residues. CDR1 is SGHVS, CDR2 FQNEAQ, per germline. CDR3 sequence reads: CASSSPRGSGSLSYNEQFF.

The chain combines TRBV6-4 with TRBJ2-2; TCRdb's D gene call, TRBD2, goes unchecked for lack of DNA. Germline lookup yields CDR1 MRHNA and CDR2 SNTAGT. This CDR3 spans 20 amino acids. CDR3 protein: CASSQTSGGAVSDGTGELFF.

The chain couples TRBV11-1 to TRBJ2-5; the D call of TRBD2 rests on TCRdb alone, since no DNA is present to check it. The CDR3 is made up of 18 amino acids. Germline assignment: CDR1 SGHAT and CDR2 FQDESV (reference sequence). The CDR3 here is CASSLAGLAGPIQETQYF. Combining the CDR3 with reference TRBV11-1 and TRBJ2-5 gives the whole variable domain EAEVAQSPRYKITEKSQAVAFWCDPISGHATLYWYRQILGQGPELLVQFQDESVVDDSQLPKDRFSAERLKGVDSTLKIQPAELGDSAMYLCASSLAGLAGPIQETQYFGPGTRLLVL.

The genes are TRBV29-1 and TRBJ2-4. Germline V CDR1 and CDR2: SQVTM, ANQGSEA. CDR3 size: 12 residues. CDR3 sequence reads: CSVLGGQNIQYF.

The V call is TRBV7-9, the J call TRBJ2-7; TCRdb's D gene call, TRBD2, goes unchecked for lack of DNA. Looked up from germline, CDR1 is SEHNR and CDR2 is FQNEAQ (reference sequence). The length of the CDR3 is 12 residues. CDR3 loop: CASSPTSSEQYF.

The rearrangement joins TRBV5-1 to TRBJ2-5. CDR3 length: 16 amino acids. Germline CDR1 and CDR2: SGHRS and YFSETQ. CDR3 sequence reads: CASSLVYSLFMETQYF.

This chain uses TRBV20-1 with TRBJ2-1; TCRdb names TRBD1, which stays unverified in the absence of DNA. The CDR3 contains 16 residues. The germline CDR1 and CDR2 sequences are DFQATT and SNEGSKA (reference sequence). This chain's CDR3 is CSATDRAPTFVNEQFF.

The V call is TRBV4-1, the J call TRBJ2-7; TCRdb's D call of TRBD1 is untestable without DNA. Germline-derived CDR1 and CDR2 are MGHRA and YSYEKL. This CDR3 is built from 14 residues. The CDR3 protein is CASSPAGAPYEQYF.

V usage is TRBV4-1 and J usage is TRBJ2-5. Germline V gene data show CDR1 as MGHRA and CDR2 as YSYEKL. The CDR3 extends over 15 amino acids. The CDR3 reads CASSQDLGPQETQYF.

This chain joins TRBV7-7 and TRBJ2-3; TCRdb designates TRBD1, a call that cannot be tested without DNA. The CDR3 consists of 14 residues. CDR1 is SSHAT and CDR2 is FNYEAQ in the germline V gene (reference sequence). The CDR3 loop reads CAGSRFPGTDTQYF. Supplemented by reference TRBV7-7 and TRBJ2-3, the full variable domain reads GAGVSQSPRYKVTKRGQDVTLRCDPISSHATLYWYQQALGQGPEFLTYFNYEAQPDKSGLPSDRFSAERPEGSISTLTIQRTEQRDSAMYRCAGSRFPGTDTQYFGPGTRLTVL.

The V gene is TRBV9, the J gene TRBJ2-1; no DNA is available, so the TRBD1 call from TCRdb remains unchecked. CDR3 length equals 13 residues. Germline V lookup: CDR1 SGDLS, CDR2 YYNGEE. CDR3 region: CASSRGEPNEQFF. Variable domain in full (rest from reference TRBV9 and TRBJ2-1): DSGVTQTPKHLITATGQRVTLRCSPRSGDLSVYWYQQSLDQGLQFLIQYYNGEERAKGNILERFSAQQFPDLHSELNLSSLELGDSALYFCASSRGEPNEQFFGPGTRLTVL.

The CDR3 sequence is CASSSGDRLNTEAFF. The genes are TRBV7-2 and TRBJ1-1; TCRdb proposes TRBD1, but this gene call is untestable without DNA. The CDR3 consists of 15 residues. The germline V gene has CDR1 SGHTA and CDR2 FQGNSA.

The genes are TRBV3-1 and TRBJ2-7; checking the TCRdb D call of TRBD1 is not possible without DNA. Germline V gene data show CDR1 as LGHDT and CDR2 as YNNKEL (reference sequence). The CDR3 has 14 residues. The CDR3: CASSQEGADYEQYF.

The chain recombines TRBV11-2 with TRBJ2-2; the D call from TCRdb, TRBD2, cannot be confirmed without DNA. CDR1 and CDR2 (germline): SGHAT, FQNNGV. This CDR3 has 16 residues. The CDR3 region is CASSTPSGDPTGELFF.

The chain joins TRBV5-1 to TRBJ2-2; absent DNA, TCRdb's TRBD1 call cannot be checked. CDR1 and CDR2 (germline): SGHRS, YFSETQ. There are 16 residues in the CDR3. The CDR3 is CASSWVPQGKVGELFF.